This T cell receptor (beta chain) is drawn from a study of OX40 agonist ivuxolimab in advanced cancers. As for the study in general: Earlier treatment with anti-PD-1, anti-PD-L1 or anti-CTLA-4 was permitted, and about 40% had received some.

This clone showed up just once. Its target is unknown. Study-wide findings and caveats: There were, on average, more expanded clones in CD8+ T cells than in CD4+. Certain nonresponders likewise exhibited a low normalized T-cell clonal expansion.

CDR3 size: 14 residues. Germline assignment: CDR1 SGHTA and CDR2 FQGTGA. Trimming took 6 bases from V and 2 from J; bases not matched to a gene: 6. Autoimmune disease history or systemic immunosuppression barred patients. Here immunoSEQ multiplex PCR was the method, and the copy in TCRdb shows in-frame clones only, minus some. The sample yields roughly 59,000 clones, 92% seen once. The sample was CD4+ or CD8+ T cells sorted from blood, taken in a trial of the OX40 agonist ivuxolimab. This sequence originates from an adult with an advanced solid tumor such as melanoma, head and neck, liver or kidney cancer. The chain carries TRBV7-3 and TRBJ2-5; TRBD1 agrees at 7 bases. CDR3 protein: CASSPTGDQETQYF. CDR3 nucleotides: TGTGCCAGCAGTCCCACAGGGGATCAAGAGACCCAGTACTTC.